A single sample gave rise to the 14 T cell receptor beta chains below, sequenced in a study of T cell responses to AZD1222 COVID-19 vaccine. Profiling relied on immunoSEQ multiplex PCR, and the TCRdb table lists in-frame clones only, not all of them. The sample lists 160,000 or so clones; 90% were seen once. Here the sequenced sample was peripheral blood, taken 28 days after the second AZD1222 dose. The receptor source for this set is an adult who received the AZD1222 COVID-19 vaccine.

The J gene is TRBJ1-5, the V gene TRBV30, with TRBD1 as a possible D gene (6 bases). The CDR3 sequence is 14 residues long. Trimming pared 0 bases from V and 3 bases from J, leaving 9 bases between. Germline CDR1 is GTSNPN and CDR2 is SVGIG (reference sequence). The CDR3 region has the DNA TGTGCCTGGAGTGTAGGGGGAATCAATCAGCCCCAGCATTTT. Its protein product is CAWSVGGINQPQHF.

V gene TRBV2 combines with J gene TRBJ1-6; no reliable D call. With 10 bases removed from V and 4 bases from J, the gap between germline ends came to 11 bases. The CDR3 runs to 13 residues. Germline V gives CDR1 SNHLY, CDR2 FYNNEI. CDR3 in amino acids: CATSTEYNSPLHF. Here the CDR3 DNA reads TGTGCCACCTCGACTGAGTATAATTCACCCCTCCACTTT.

As DNA, the CDR3 is TGTGCCAGCAGCGTAGGGACAGCTAACTATGGCTACACCTTC. Translated, it gives CASSVGTANYGYTF. The chain carries TRBV9 and TRBJ1-2, with D perhaps TRBD1 (6 bases). CDR1 SGDLS and CDR2 YYNGEE come from the germline V gene. CDR3 length: 14 residues. V lost 0 bases, J lost 0 bases, and 6 bases lay in between.

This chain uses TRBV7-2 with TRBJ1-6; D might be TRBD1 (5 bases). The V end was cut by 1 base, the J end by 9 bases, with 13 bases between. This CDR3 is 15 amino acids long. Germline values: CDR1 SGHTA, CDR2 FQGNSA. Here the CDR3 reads CASSLVSVGGSPLHF. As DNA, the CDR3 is TGTGCCAGCAGCTTAGTATCGGTGGGGGGTTCACCCCTCCACTTT. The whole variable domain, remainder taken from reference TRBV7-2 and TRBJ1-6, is GAGVSQSPSNKVTEKGKDVELRCDPISGHTALYWYRQSLGQGLEFLIYFQGNSAPDKSGLPSDRFSAERTGGSVSTLTIQRTQQEDSAVYLCASSLVSVGGSPLHFGNGTRLTVT.

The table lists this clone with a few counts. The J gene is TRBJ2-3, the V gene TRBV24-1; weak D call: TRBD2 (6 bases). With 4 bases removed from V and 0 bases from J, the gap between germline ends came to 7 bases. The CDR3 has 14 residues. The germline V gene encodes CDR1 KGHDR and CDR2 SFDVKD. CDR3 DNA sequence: TGTGCCACCAGTGAGACTAGTAGCACAGATACGCAGTATTTT. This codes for CATSETSSTDTQYF.

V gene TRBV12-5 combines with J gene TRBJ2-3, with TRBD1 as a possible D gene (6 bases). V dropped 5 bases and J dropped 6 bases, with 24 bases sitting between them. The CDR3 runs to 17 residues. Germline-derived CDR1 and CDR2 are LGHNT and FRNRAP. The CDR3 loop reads CASGARKQGQGPDTQYF. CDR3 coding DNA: TGTGCTAGTGGTGCTAGGAAACAGGGTCAGGGGCCTGATACGCAGTATTTT.

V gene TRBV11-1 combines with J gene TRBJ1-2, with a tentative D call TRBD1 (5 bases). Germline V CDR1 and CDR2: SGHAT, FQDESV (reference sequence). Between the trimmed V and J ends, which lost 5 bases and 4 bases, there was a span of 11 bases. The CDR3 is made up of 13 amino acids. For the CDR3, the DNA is TGTGCCAGCAGCCTAGGACATTCCTATGGCTACACCTTC. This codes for CASSLGHSYGYTF. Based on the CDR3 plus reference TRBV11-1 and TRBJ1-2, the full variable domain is EAEVAQSPRYKITEKSQAVAFWCDPISGHATLYWYRQILGQGPELLVQFQDESVVDDSQLPKDRFSAERLKGVDSTLKIQPAELGDSAMYLCASSLGHSYGYTFGSGTRLTVV.

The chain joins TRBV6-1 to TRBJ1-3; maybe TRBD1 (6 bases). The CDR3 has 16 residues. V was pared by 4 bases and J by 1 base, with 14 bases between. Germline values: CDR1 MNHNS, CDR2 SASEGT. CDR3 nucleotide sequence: TGTGCCAGCAGTGTCCGACAGGAGATATCTGGAAACACCATATATTTT. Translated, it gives CASSVRQEISGNTIYF.

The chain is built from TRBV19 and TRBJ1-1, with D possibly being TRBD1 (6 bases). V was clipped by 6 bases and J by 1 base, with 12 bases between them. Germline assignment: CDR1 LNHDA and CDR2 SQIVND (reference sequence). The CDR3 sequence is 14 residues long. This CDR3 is CASRRTEPNTEAFF. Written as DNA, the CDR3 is TGTGCCAGTAGAAGGACAGAGCCGAACACTGAAGCTTTCTTT.

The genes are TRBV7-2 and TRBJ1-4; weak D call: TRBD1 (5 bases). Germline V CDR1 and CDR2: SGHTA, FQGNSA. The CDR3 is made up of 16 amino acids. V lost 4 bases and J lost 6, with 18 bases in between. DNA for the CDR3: TGTGCCAGCAGCTGGGCCGGGGGAGGAAGGGATGAAAAACTGTTTTTT. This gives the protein CASSWAGGGRDEKLFF.

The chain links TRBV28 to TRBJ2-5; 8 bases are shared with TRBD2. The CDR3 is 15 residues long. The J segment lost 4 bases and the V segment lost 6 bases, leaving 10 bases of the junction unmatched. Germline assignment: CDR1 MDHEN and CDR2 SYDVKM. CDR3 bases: TGTGCCAGCAGCCCGGTACTAGCGGTATCAGAGACCCAGTACTTC. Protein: CASSPVLAVSETQYF.

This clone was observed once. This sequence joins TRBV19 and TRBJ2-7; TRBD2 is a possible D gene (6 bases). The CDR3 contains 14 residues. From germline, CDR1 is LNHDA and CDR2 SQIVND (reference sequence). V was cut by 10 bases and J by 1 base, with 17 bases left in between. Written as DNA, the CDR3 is TGTGCCACTACCCCAAACGGGAGATCCTACGAGCAGTACTTC. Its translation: CATTPNGRSYEQYF. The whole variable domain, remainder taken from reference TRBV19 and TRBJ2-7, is DGGITQSPKYLFRKEGQNVTLSCEQNLNHDAMYWYRQDPGQGLRLIYYSQIVNDFQKGDIAEGYSVSREKKESFPLTVTSAQKNPTAFYLCATTPNGRSYEQYFGPGTRLTVT.

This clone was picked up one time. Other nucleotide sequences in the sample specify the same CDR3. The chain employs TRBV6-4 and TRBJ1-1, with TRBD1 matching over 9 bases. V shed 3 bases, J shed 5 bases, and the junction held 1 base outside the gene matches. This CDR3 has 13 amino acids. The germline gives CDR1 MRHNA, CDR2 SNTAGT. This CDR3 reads CASSEGQGTEAFF. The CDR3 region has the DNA TGTGCCAGCAGTGAAGGACAGGGGACTGAAGCTTTCTTT.

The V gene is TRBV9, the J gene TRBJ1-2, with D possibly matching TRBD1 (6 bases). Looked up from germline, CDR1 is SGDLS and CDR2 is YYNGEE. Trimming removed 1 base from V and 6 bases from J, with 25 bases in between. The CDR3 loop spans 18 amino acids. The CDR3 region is CASSVTPKLSMGGDGYTF. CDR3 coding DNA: TGTGCCAGCAGCGTAACCCCTAAGTTGTCCATGGGGGGCGATGGCTACACCTTC.